Below, 25 T cell receptor beta chains from the same sample are listed, as sequenced in a study of T cell repertoires in cytomegalovirus infection. TCRdb re-called the reads through MiXCR, storing one row per CDR3 protein. There are 250,000 or so distinct CDR3 sequences in the sample; 15% to 20% occur only once, and about 45% lies in the top ten. The sample comprised CD8+ T cells from PBMCs. Receptors originate from a human donor in good health (CMV status not recorded). Some clones in this sample may be carry-over from other donors' samples.

This clonotype was seen a handful of times. The chain employs TRBV6-1 and TRBJ1-6; TRBD1 agrees at 7 bases. This CDR3 spans 15 amino acids. CDR1 is MNHNS and CDR2 is SASEGT in the germline V gene. The junction had 12 bases not matched to a gene; V was cut back by 6 bases and J by 10 bases. In DNA, the CDR3 is TGTGCCAGCAGCTTATCCACAGGGGTATGGTCACCCCTCCACTTT. Its translation is CASSLSTGVWSPLHF.

This clonotype came up a few times. The CDR3 sequence: CASSPSGTSYEQYF. For the CDR3, the DNA is TGTGCCAGCAGTCCCTCAGGGACGTCCTACGAGCAGTACTTC. This chain joins TRBV12-3 or TRBV12-4 and TRBJ2-7; D might be TRBD1 or TRBD2, each matching 5 bases. Trimming shortened V by 5 bases and J by 1 base, and 12 bases separated the two germline ends. CDR3 length: 14 amino acids.

Ten or more counts support this clonotype. The chain couples TRBV28 to TRBJ2-6; perhaps TRBD2 as D (5 bases). Trimming took 7 bases from V and 1 from J, leaving 17 bases between them. This CDR3 contains 17 residues. Looked up from germline, CDR1 is MDHEN and CDR2 is SYDVKM. CDR3 nucleotides: TGTGCCAGCACCGACATAGGACTCAGATCTGGGGCCAACGTCCTGACTTTC. Residues: CASTDIGLRSGANVLTF.

With regard to this clonotype: A much larger clone is a single base away; this may be a read error. CDR3 nucleotide sequence: TGTGCCAGCACCCTAAATCAGGGGGCGCGGCACAATCAGCCCCAGAATTTT. Translated: CASTLNQGARHNQPQNF. The rearrangement links TRBV6-8 to TRBJ1-5; 8 bases map to TRBD1. CDR3 size: 17 residues. The germline gives CDR1 MNHGY, CDR2 SAAAGT.

The chain is built from TRBV5-1 and TRBJ2-2; 9 nucleotides agree with TRBD1. Germline assignment: CDR1 SGHRS and CDR2 YFSETQ. The CDR3 loop spans 20 amino acids. V dropped 5 bases and J dropped 5; count of bases not matched to a gene: 22. The CDR3 region is CASRHPTGQGGLRGTGELFF. In nucleotides, the CDR3 is TGCGCCAGCAGACATCCTACGGGACAGGGAGGTTTGAGAGGTACCGGGGAGCTGTTTTTT. The variable domain in full, with the rest retrieved from reference TRBV5-1 and TRBJ2-2, is KAGVTQTPRYLIKTRGQQVTLSCSPISGHRSVSWYQQTPGQGLQFLFEYFSETQRNKGNFPGRFSGRQFSNSRSEMNVSTLELGDSALYLCASRHPTGQGGLRGTGELFFGEGSRLTVL.

The rearrangement links TRBV6-2 or TRBV6-3 to TRBJ2-1, with TRBD2 as a possible D gene (6 bases). Deletions cut 2 bases from V and 3 bases from J, with 14 bases between. The CDR3 has 16 amino acids. Germline V gene data show CDR1 as MNHEY and CDR2 as SVGEGT. CDR3 amino acids: CASSYDAGLRYNEQFF. CDR3 DNA sequence: TGTGCCAGCAGTTACGACGCGGGGCTCCGCTACAATGAGCAGTTCTTC.

This clonotype was detected many times. The chain links TRBV11-3 to TRBJ2-1; D is undetermined. CDR3 length equals 14 residues. Germline V gene lookup returns CDR1 SGHNT and CDR2 YENEEA. Trimming pared 0 bases from V and 2 bases from J, leaving 5 bases between. The CDR3 coding sequence is TGTGCCAGCAGCTTAGAATCCACCTACAATGAGCAGTTCTTC. This codes for CASSLESTYNEQFF.

This clonotype was recorded at least ten times. V is TRBV5-6 and J is TRBJ2-1; 14 positions match TRBD2. From germline, CDR1 is SGHDT and CDR2 YYEEEE. The CDR3 covers 16 residues. Trimming took 0 bases from V and 8 from J; bases not matched to a gene: 4. The CDR3 bases are TGTGCCAGCAGCTTGGGGACTAGCGGGGGGTTCGATGAGCAGTTCTTC. It specifies CASSLGTSGGFDEQFF.

The genes are TRBV9 and TRBJ2-2; unclear D gene. This CDR3 comprises 13 residues. Per the germline V gene, CDR1 is SGDLS and CDR2 is YYNGEE. V was shortened by 2 bases and J by 2 bases, with 4 bases between the two germline ends. CDR3 region: CASSVFNTGELFF. Here the CDR3 DNA reads TGTGCCAGCAGCGTTTTTAACACCGGGGAGCTGTTTTTT.

This clonotype has ten or more counts. The chain couples TRBV9 to TRBJ1-1; D not resolved. V lost 3 bases and J 1 base, leaving 13 bases between the germline ends. CDR1 and CDR2 (germline): SGDLS, YYNGEE. The CDR3 loop spans 15 amino acids. The CDR3 DNA is TGTGCCAGCAGCGAGTTCTCGGAGCCGAACACTGAAGCTTTCTTT. This translates into CASSEFSEPNTEAFF.

This clonotype was seen repeatedly, ten times or more. This chain connects TRBV28 to TRBJ2-1; 7 nucleotides agree with TRBD1. V dropped 7 bases and J dropped 7; count of bases not matched to a gene: 10. CDR1 and CDR2 from the germline V gene are MDHEN and SYDVKM. The CDR3 runs to 14 residues. CDR3 sequence: CASIKKGAWNEQFF. CDR3 sequence (DNA): TGTGCCAGCATTAAGAAGGGGGCTTGGAATGAGCAGTTCTTC.

The rearrangement links TRBV28 to TRBJ2-7; 11 bases align to TRBD2. Germline V CDR1 and CDR2: MDHEN, SYDVKM. The CDR3 runs 14 residues. The V gene end was trimmed by 6 bases and the J gene end by 3 bases; junction bases not matched to a gene: 4. The CDR3 bases are TGTGCCAGCAGGGTACTAGCGGGGGTCTACGAGCAGTACTTC. Its translation: CASRVLAGVYEQYF.

This clonotype was counted only a few times. V usage is TRBV28 and J usage is TRBJ2-7; 7 positions match TRBD2. This CDR3 contains 14 residues. Losses at the gene ends were 7 bases for V and 6 bases for J; bases not matched to a gene: 12. Germline loops: CDR1 MDHEN, CDR2 SYDVKM. DNA for the CDR3: TGTGCCAGCACTCGAGGGGACTACGGGGGCGAGCAGTACTTC. Translated: CASTRGDYGGEQYF.

This clonotype was seen ten or more times. This rearrangement joins TRBV11-1 to TRBJ2-3; 10 positions match TRBD2. V gave up 6 bases and J gave up 1 base; unmatched junction bases: 7. This CDR3 has 16 amino acids. Germline CDR1 reads SGHAT; CDR2 reads FQDESV (reference sequence). The DNA of the CDR3 is TGTGCCAGCAGTCCCTGGACTAGCGGACGCACAGATACGCAGTATTTT. Translating it yields CASSPWTSGRTDTQYF.

This clonotype has more than one count but fewer than ten. The rearrangement uses TRBV19 and TRBJ1-1; D is undetermined. From germline, CDR1 is LNHDA and CDR2 SQIVND (reference sequence). V shed 3 bases and J shed 7 bases, with 6 bases lying between them. The CDR3 runs 11 residues. CDR3 coding DNA: TGTGCCAGTAGTATTTTTGGTGAAGCTTTCTTT. It specifies CASSIFGEAFF.

Only a few counts were recorded for this clonotype. This chain uses TRBV20-1 with TRBJ2-3, with TRBD2 matching over 7 bases. Unmatched junction bases numbered 3, after V lost 0 bases and J lost 6 bases. Germline values: CDR1 DFQATT, CDR2 SNEGSKA (reference sequence). CDR3 length: 13 amino acids. In nucleotides, the CDR3 is TGCAGTGCTAGAGAAGCGGGGAGCGATACGCAGTATTTT. It is translated as CSAREAGSDTQYF.

This clonotype was observed at least ten times. This rearrangement joins TRBV28 to TRBJ1-1, with unresolved D. CDR3 size: 12 residues. V was pared by 6 bases and J by 1 base, with 6 bases between. Germline V gene data show CDR1 as MDHEN and CDR2 as SYDVKM. CDR3 residues: CASSLRNTEAFF. The DNA for the CDR3 is TGTGCCAGCAGCCTAAGGAACACTGAAGCTTTCTTT.

Only a few counts were recorded for this clonotype. This sequence joins TRBV7-4 and TRBJ2-5, with D hard to call. The length of the CDR3 is 16 residues. Germline-derived CDR1 and CDR2 are SGHVT and SQSDAQ. Trimming stripped 2 bases from V and 2 bases from J, with 15 bases between. Here the CDR3 reads CASSLLEEVLQETQYF. The CDR3 DNA reads TGTGCCAGCAGCTTACTAGAAGAGGTGCTACAAGAGACCCAGTACTTC.

V usage is TRBV19 and J usage is TRBJ1-5; D gene uncertain. Trimming took 4 bases from V and 6 from J, leaving 10 bases between them. CDR3 length equals 13 residues. CDR1 and CDR2 (germline): LNHDA, SQIVND (reference sequence). CDR3 amino acids: CASSTDRLQPQHF. The CDR3 nucleotides read TGTGCCAGTAGTACAGACCGTCTTCAGCCCCAGCATTTT.

The chain links TRBV7-6 to TRBJ1-1, with D possibly being TRBD1 (6 bases). V was clipped by 4 bases and J by 6 bases, with 21 bases between them. This CDR3 contains 16 residues. CDR1 is SGHVS, CDR2 FNYEAQ, per germline. CDR3 sequence (DNA): TGTGCCAGCAGCTGGGGGGCCGGGGGCCATGGGGCTGAAGCTTTCTTT. Encoded protein: CASSWGAGGHGAEAFF.

This clonotype was seen ten or more times. CDR3 sequence reads: CASSQDLDSNQPQHF. The DNA for the CDR3 is TGCGCCAGCAGCCAAGACCTGGACAGCAATCAGCCCCAGCATTTT. The V call is TRBV4-1, the J call TRBJ1-5; D gene uncertain. V was shortened by 0 bases and J by 1 base, with 7 bases between the two germline ends. The CDR3 has 15 residues. Per germline, CDR1 MGHRA and CDR2 YSYEKL.

This clonotype was counted at least ten times. The chain combines TRBV12-3 or TRBV12-4 with TRBJ1-2, with D possibly matching TRBD1 (5 bases). V lost 3 bases, J lost 4 bases, and 15 bases lay in between. The CDR3 covers 15 residues. CDR3 sequence: CASSLDRDLFYGYTF. Written as DNA, the CDR3 is TGTGCCAGCAGTTTGGACCGGGACTTATTCTATGGCTACACCTTC.

The chain uses TRBV4-1 and TRBJ2-7, with 12 bases identical to TRBD1. The CDR3 has 16 residues. Germline V lookup: CDR1 MGHRA, CDR2 YSYEKL. V lost 1 base to trimming and J lost 7 bases; unmatched junction nucleotides: 8. CDR3 protein: CASSQGSGQGAWEQYF. The CDR3 coding sequence is TGCGCCAGCAGCCAAGGCTCGGGACAGGGGGCATGGGAGCAGTACTTC.

The rearrangement uses TRBV5-4 and TRBJ2-3; weak D call: TRBD1 (6 bases). The germline V gene has CDR1 SGHNT and CDR2 YYREEE (reference sequence). This CDR3 has 16 amino acids. Trimming pared 0 bases from V and 2 bases from J, leaving 13 bases between. This CDR3 reads CASSLANREHTDTQYF. CDR3 sequence (DNA): TGTGCCAGCAGCTTGGCCAACAGGGAGCACACAGATACGCAGTATTTT.

This chain joins TRBV5-6 and TRBJ2-1; TRBD1 agrees at 10 bases. After removal of 5 bases from V and 3 bases from J, the junction contained 11 bases not matched to a gene. Germline CDR1 is SGHDT and CDR2 is YYEEEE. CDR3 length: 17 amino acids. In nucleotides, the CDR3 is TGTGCCAGCAGTGCAACCCGACAGGGGGCGGGCTACAATGAGCAGTTCTTC. Translated, it gives CASSATRQGAGYNEQFF.